A single sample gave rise to the 12 T cell receptor beta chains below, sequenced in a study of T cell responses to AZD1222 COVID-19 vaccine (dated by TCRdb to the early 2020s). According to the study, the label for this sample's time point signals: baseline before first vaccination. The library was generated by the immunoSEQ multiplex PCR assay. TCRdb re-hosts the immuneACCESS table, in-frame sequences only. Its copies lack some clones; in the studies checked, an unresolved V gene accounts for under half of them, and the cause for the rest is not known. A total of around 200,000 clones appear in this sample, 90% to 95% of them only once. The ten biggest clones cover around 4.3% of the sample. The sequencing used peripheral blood, collected on day 0 of AZD1222 vaccination. The receptors stem from an adult in good health.

The DNA of the CDR3 is TGTGCCAGCAGCGGGGGGGCACAGGGTGTCTTTGGCTACACCTTC. Its protein product is CASSGGAQGVFGYTF. This chain uses TRBV6-5 with TRBJ1-2; D might be TRBD1 (6 bases). The CDR3 extends over 15 amino acids. Germline-derived CDR1 and CDR2 are MNHEY and SVGAGI. Trimming cost V 6 bases and J 7 bases, with 21 bases left between them.

This rearrangement joins TRBV7-9 to TRBJ2-7; 9 positions match TRBD2. The CDR3 loop spans 15 amino acids. After removal of 5 bases from V and 0 bases from J, the junction contained 5 bases not matched to a gene. Germline values: CDR1 SEHNR, CDR2 FQNEAQ (reference sequence). CDR3 residues: CASSPSGIVSYEQYF. The DNA for the CDR3 is TGTGCCAGCAGCCCTAGCGGGATTGTCTCCTACGAGCAGTACTTC.

This clone appeared once. This chain joins TRBV6-5 and TRBJ1-2; D ambiguous. V was pared by 0 bases and J by 6 bases, with 8 bases between. The germline V gene encodes CDR1 MNHEY and CDR2 SVGAGI. The CDR3 totals 13 residues. DNA for the CDR3: TGTGCCAGCAGTTACTCGACGGGAAATGGCTACACCTTC. It encodes CASSYSTGNGYTF.

V gene TRBV25-1 combines with J gene TRBJ1-1; the match to TRBD1 covers 8 bases. V trimming: 3 bases; J trimming: 4 bases; junction bases outside the gene matches: 4. This CDR3 region has 14 residues. CDR1 is MGHDK and CDR2 is SYGVNS in the germline V gene. The CDR3 reads CASSEQGAGTEAFF. The CDR3 DNA reads TGTGCCAGCAGTGAGCAGGGGGCTGGCACTGAAGCTTTCTTT.

The chain has TRBV21-1 and TRBJ1-2; the table assigns TRBD1, which was not confirmed against the DNA. TRBV21-1 is given as a pseudogene. The CDR3 is made up of 17 amino acids. The DNA of the CDR3 is TGTGCCAGCAGCAAAGCGCCGGGACAGGGTGGCGGCTATGGCTACACCTTC. Translating gives CASSKAPGQGGGYGYTF.

The chain has TRBV6-5 and TRBJ1-2, with 7 positions matching TRBD1. CDR3 length equals 15 residues. J was trimmed by 4 bases and V by 7 bases; bases with no gene match: 12. CDR1 and CDR2 from the germline V gene are MNHEY and SVGAGI. DNA of the CDR3: TGTGCCAGCACCGAAAGCGGGGGACAGCCCTATGGCTACACCTTC. Translating it yields CASTESGGQPYGYTF.

This chain joins TRBV27 and TRBJ2-2; unclear D gene. The germline V gene has CDR1 MNHEY and CDR2 SMNVEV (reference sequence). V shed 5 bases and J shed 4 bases, with 17 bases lying between them. This CDR3 contains 16 residues. In nucleotides, the CDR3 is TGTGCCAGCAGTACCCGGGCCCTCGGTATCACCGGGGAGCTGTTTTTT. It is translated as CASSTRALGITGELFF.

V and J are TRBV2 and TRBJ2-1; weak D call: TRBD1 (5 bases). Trimming pared 4 bases from V and 1 base from J, leaving 14 bases between. Germline-derived CDR1 and CDR2 are SNHLY and FYNNEI. The CDR3 loop spans 16 amino acids. CDR3 sequence reads: CASSVLGRASYNEQFF. CDR3 bases: TGTGCCAGCAGTGTCCTGGGGCGAGCGTCCTACAATGAGCAGTTCTTC.

The count of this clone is one. The CDR3 region has the DNA TGTGCCAGCAGTTACTCCAGGGGCTTCGAGGGCTACGAGCAGTACTTC. This translates into CASSYSRGFEGYEQYF. The chain carries TRBV6-5 and TRBJ2-7; perhaps TRBD1 as D (6 bases). The ends were cut back, 0 bases at V and 3 bases at J, with 15 bases in the middle. Germline-derived CDR1 and CDR2 are MNHEY and SVGAGI. CDR3 length: 16 residues.

The rearrangement uses TRBV15 and TRBJ2-3; tentative D call: TRBD2 (7 bases). The CDR3 loop spans 17 amino acids. Between the trimmed V and J ends, which lost 0 bases and 2 bases, there was a span of 15 bases. Germline V gene data show CDR1 as LNHNV and CDR2 as YYDKDF (reference sequence). This CDR3 reads CATSRDMTGGPTDTQYF. Written as DNA, the CDR3 is TGTGCCACCAGCAGAGATATGACGGGGGGCCCCACAGATACGCAGTATTTT.

The V gene is TRBV5-1, the J gene TRBJ1-1, with D perhaps matching TRBD1 (6 bases). The germline gives CDR1 SGHRS, CDR2 YFSETQ. Deletions cut 5 bases from V and 0 bases from J, with 17 bases between. The CDR3 is 16 residues long. The CDR3 region is CASSLLSGALNTEAFF. As DNA, the CDR3 is TGCGCCAGCAGTCTCCTGTCAGGGGCTTTGAACACTGAAGCTTTCTTT.

The rearrangement links TRBV6-5 to TRBJ1-1; D is unclear. From germline, CDR1 is MNHEY and CDR2 SVGAGI. The germline V and J ends were trimmed by 2 bases and 1 base, with 8 bases remaining between them. There are 14 residues in the CDR3. CDR3 sequence reads: CASSYGGANTEAFF. In DNA, the CDR3 is TGTGCCAGCAGTTACGGCGGCGCGAACACTGAAGCTTTCTTT.